The entry below gives a single TCR beta chain sequence along with its context. What it binds is unknown. It was by 5' RACE with UMI labels that the TRB cDNA libraries were prepared. Following a re-call of the 5' RACE reads, TCRdb has one entry per CDR3 protein and lacks DNA. The sample has 55,000 to 75,000 distinct CDR3 sequences. Every subset of CD8+ T cells was sorted in triplicate at 300,000 cells each. The sample is drawn from a study of CXCR3-negative and CXCR3-positive naive CD8 T cells. In the study overall: Across all libraries, TRB reads numbered about 135 million, with about 1.5 +/- 0.3 million in each library.

Germline CDR1 reads DFQATT; CDR2 reads SNEGSKA (reference sequence). The CDR3 length is 14 residues. Study outcomes and limitations: CXCR3-positive naive cells had TRB CDR3s that were more hydrophobic than CXCR3-negative naive cells had.

Sequenced input: naive CXCR3+ CD8+ T cells from blood. Subset of the sample: CD45RO-CCR7+CD27+CD95- naive CD8+ T cells expressing CXCR3 (TNR3+). The clonotype was recovered from a human donor in good health. Some clones in this sample may be carry-over from other donors' samples. The rearrangement uses TRBV20-1 and TRBJ2-1; TCRdb proposes TRBD1, but this gene call is untestable without DNA. The CDR3: CSAWDTSSYNEQFF.